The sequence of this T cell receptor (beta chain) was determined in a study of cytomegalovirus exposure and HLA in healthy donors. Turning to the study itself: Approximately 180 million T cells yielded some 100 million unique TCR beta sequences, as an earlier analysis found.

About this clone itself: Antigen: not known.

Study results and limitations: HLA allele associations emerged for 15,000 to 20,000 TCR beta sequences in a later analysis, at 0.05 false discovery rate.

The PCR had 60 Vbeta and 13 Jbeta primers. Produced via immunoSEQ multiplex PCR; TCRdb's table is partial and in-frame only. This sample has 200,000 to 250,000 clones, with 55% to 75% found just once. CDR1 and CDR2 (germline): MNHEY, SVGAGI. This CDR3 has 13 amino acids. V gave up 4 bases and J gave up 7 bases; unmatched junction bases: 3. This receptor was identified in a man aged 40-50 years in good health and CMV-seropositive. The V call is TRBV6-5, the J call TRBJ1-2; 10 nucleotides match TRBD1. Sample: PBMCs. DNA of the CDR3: TGTGCCAGCAGTTCCGGGACAGGGGCTGGCTACACCTTC. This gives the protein CASSSGTGAGYTF.